The 20 T cell receptor beta chains presented below share a single source sample, sequenced in a study of blood T cells in healthy people across ages. The authors ran a second PCR of about 6 to 12 cycles using a sample-barcoded 5' primer and a J-beta primer mix. TCRdb recomputed calls from the 5' RACE reads with MiXCR, one row per CDR3 protein. The sample consists of around 1,500,000 distinct CDR3 sequences, approximately 38% of them appearing once. Sequenced sample: blood. These receptors came from a woman in her late teens or twenties in good health.

The chain links TRBV10-3 to TRBJ2-7; possibly TRBD2 for D (6 bases). CDR3 length equals 13 residues. The V end was cut by 4 bases, the J end by 7 bases, with 14 bases between. Per the germline V gene, CDR1 is ENHRY and CDR2 is SYGVKD. The CDR3 region is CAISGVGGEEQYF. Here the CDR3 DNA reads TGTGCCATCAGTGGGGTAGGAGGGGAAGAGCAGTACTTC.

V gene TRBV7-2 combines with J gene TRBJ2-2; 8 bases are a match to TRBD2. J lost 2 bases, V lost 5 bases, and 7 bases had no gene match. Germline V gives CDR1 SGHTA, CDR2 FQGNSA. The CDR3 has 16 amino acids. The CDR3 nucleotides read TGTGCCAGCAGCCCATTTAGCGGGGTAAACACCGGGGAGCTGTTTTTT. Its translation is CASSPFSGVNTGELFF.

The J gene is TRBJ1-2, the V gene TRBV27; perhaps TRBD1 as D (6 bases). Germline V lookup: CDR1 MNHEY, CDR2 SMNVEV (reference sequence). The CDR3 spans 13 residues. Trimming pared 8 bases from V and 1 base from J, leaving 11 bases between. CDR3 amino acids: CASGGAINYGYTF. CDR3 in DNA: TGTGCCAGCGGGGGCGCGATTAACTATGGCTACACCTTC.

The rearrangement uses TRBV5-1 and TRBJ1-2; 8 positions match TRBD1. Trimming removed 4 bases from V and 3 bases from J; junction bases left unmatched: 14. CDR3 length: 17 amino acids. Per germline, CDR1 SGHRS and CDR2 YFSETQ. Here the CDR3 reads CASSRNPQTGEHYGYTF. CDR3 DNA: TGCGCCAGCAGCCGTAACCCCCAGACAGGGGAACACTATGGCTACACCTTC.

This clonotype was seen many times. The chain carries TRBV7-9 and TRBJ2-7; maybe TRBD1 (6 bases). The V and J ends lost 2 bases and 5 bases respectively, with 7 bases between them. The CDR3 consists of 12 residues. Germline CDR1 and CDR2: SEHNR and FQNEAQ (reference sequence). The CDR3 loop reads CASSLQGNEQYF. The CDR3 DNA reads TGTGCCAGCAGCTTACAGGGGAACGAGCAGTACTTC.

In its sample, this clonotype was seen a few times. The rearrangement links TRBV7-3 to TRBJ2-3; possibly TRBD2 for D (6 bases). Trimming left V 7 bases short and J 3 bases short, with 20 bases between. The CDR3 contains 16 residues. In germline, CDR1 is SGHTA, CDR2 FQGTGA. CDR3: CASTRLGGRVTDTQYF. The CDR3 DNA reads as TGTGCCAGCACCCGACTGGGGGGAAGGGTAACAGATACGCAGTATTTT.

The rearrangement links TRBV2 to TRBJ1-1; perhaps TRBD1 as D (6 bases). CDR3 size: 15 residues. Per the germline V gene, CDR1 is SNHLY and CDR2 is FYNNEI. V was clipped by 5 bases and J by 0 bases, with 13 bases between them. DNA of the CDR3: TGTGCCAGCAGTATTGGACAGACCGTGAACACTGAAGCTTTCTTT. Protein sequence: CASSIGQTVNTEAFF. Full variable domain (outside the CDR3, taken from reference TRBV2 and TRBJ1-1): EPEVTQTPSHQVTQMGQEVILRCVPISNHLYFYWYRQILGQKVEFLVSFYNNEISEKSEIFDDQFSVERPDGSNFTLKIRSTKLEDSAMYFCASSIGQTVNTEAFFGQGTRLTVV.

This clonotype was counted between two and nine times. The chain employs TRBV20-1 and TRBJ1-6; the D is unclear. The CDR3 consists of 15 residues. V lost 5 bases and J lost 0, with 11 bases in between. The germline V gene encodes CDR1 DFQATT and CDR2 SNEGSKA (reference sequence). This chain's CDR3 is CSAWTGSSYNSPLHF. Here the CDR3 DNA reads TGCAGTGCTTGGACTGGGAGCTCCTATAATTCACCCCTCCACTTT.

The chain employs TRBV3-1 and TRBJ2-1; tentative D call: TRBD1 (5 bases). V was shortened by 2 bases and J by 10 bases, with 15 bases between the two germline ends. CDR3 length: 14 residues. Germline V gene lookup returns CDR1 LGHDT and CDR2 YNNKEL (reference sequence). The CDR3 sequence: CASSQLLTPGEQFF. The CDR3 region has the DNA TGTGCCAGCAGCCAACTCCTGACACCAGGGGAGCAGTTCTTC.

The chain recombines TRBV20-1 with TRBJ1-6; tentative D call: TRBD1 (5 bases). The CDR3 contains 14 residues. V lost 6 bases and J 6 bases, leaving 15 bases between the germline ends. Germline loops: CDR1 DFQATT, CDR2 SNEGSKA (reference sequence). This CDR3 reads CSAPNQGINSPLHF. The DNA of the CDR3 is TGCAGTGCCCCGAACCAGGGAATTAATTCACCCCTCCACTTT.

The CDR3 DNA reads TGTGCCATCAGTGAGTCGGAGCGGAGCTACGAGCAGTACTTC. Amino acid sequence: CAISESERSYEQYF. The V call is TRBV10-3, the J call TRBJ2-7; D might be TRBD2 (5 bases). V was shortened by 0 bases and J by 3 bases, with 9 bases between the two germline ends. Germline loops: CDR1 ENHRY, CDR2 SYGVKD. The CDR3 sequence is 14 residues long.

V usage is TRBV30 and J usage is TRBJ2-3; D is ambiguous. The CDR3 contains 13 residues. V dropped 0 bases and J dropped 4 bases, with 8 bases sitting between them. CDR1 and CDR2 (germline): GTSNPN, SVGIG (reference sequence). CDR3: CAWSVIGPDTQYF. CDR3 in DNA: TGTGCCTGGAGTGTTATAGGTCCAGATACGCAGTATTTT.

The sample holds a few counts of this clonotype. CDR3 sequence reads: CASRRGYTQYF. The CDR3 region has the DNA TGTGCCAGCAGGCGGGGTTATACGCAGTATTTT. The J gene is TRBJ2-3, the V gene TRBV12-3 or TRBV12-4; possible D gene TRBD2, 6 bases. Trimming shortened V by 6 bases and J by 7 bases, and 8 bases separated the two germline ends. The CDR3 consists of 11 residues.

This chain links TRBV6-1 with TRBJ2-2, with a possible D match to TRBD1 (5 bases). V lost 4 bases and J lost 7, with 7 bases in between. The CDR3 loop spans 12 amino acids. The V gene's germline CDR1 is MNHNS and CDR2 SASEGT. CDR3 coding DNA: TGTGCCAGCAGTGCCCAGGGCGGGGAGCTGTTTTTT. Its translation is CASSAQGGELFF.

V is TRBV4-1 and J is TRBJ1-1; D call uncertain. The CDR3 extends over 14 amino acids. Looked up from germline, CDR1 is MGHRA and CDR2 is YSYEKL. Trimming pared 1 base from V and 0 bases from J, leaving 6 bases between. The CDR3 region has the DNA TGCGCCAGCAGCCAAGGGCCAATGAACACTGAAGCTTTCTTT. Residues: CASSQGPMNTEAFF.

The chain has TRBV29-1 and TRBJ2-3; TRBD1 matches 10 bases. In germline, CDR1 is SQVTM, CDR2 ANQGSEA. V lost 7 bases to trimming and J lost 6 bases; unmatched junction nucleotides: 1. The CDR3 covers 11 residues. For the CDR3, the DNA is TGCAGCGGGGGACAGGGGGATACGCAGTATTTT. This translates into CSGGQGDTQYF.

The chain is built from TRBV6-1 and TRBJ2-7; D uncertain. Germline V gives CDR1 MNHNS, CDR2 SASEGT. CDR3 length: 15 amino acids. V lost 6 bases, J lost 0 bases, and 15 bases lay in between. CDR3 residues: CASRVETFSSYEQYF. CDR3 DNA: TGTGCCAGCAGGGTGGAGACCTTTAGCTCCTACGAGCAGTACTTC.

The genes are TRBV20-1 and TRBJ1-4, with TRBD1 as a possible D gene (5 bases). The CDR3 is 12 residues long. The germline gives CDR1 DFQATT, CDR2 SNEGSKA (reference sequence). The DNA for the CDR3 is TGCAGCGGGGGTTCAACTAATGAAAAACTGTTTTTT. Translated, it gives CSGGSTNEKLFF.

This clonotype appeared a few times. The chain joins TRBV18 to TRBJ2-7, with no clear D. The germline CDR1 and CDR2 sequences are KGHSH and LQKENI. The CDR3 length is 14 residues. V lost 6 bases to trimming and J lost 2 bases, with 14 bases between them. CDR3 nucleotides: TGTGCCAGCTCTCCCCCAGCTTCCCCCTACGAGCAGTACTTC. Amino acids: CASSPPASPYEQYF.

As to this clonotype: An end of the junction differs from the germline gene, which may be a read error. V gene TRBV6-2 or TRBV6-3 combines with J gene TRBJ1-1; no firm D call. The CDR3 runs 14 residues. CDR1 MNHEY and CDR2 SVGEGT come from the germline V gene. CDR3 protein: CASNLNRENTEAFF. The DNA of the CDR3 is TGTGCCAGCAACCTAAACCGGGAGAACACTGAGGCTTTCTTT.